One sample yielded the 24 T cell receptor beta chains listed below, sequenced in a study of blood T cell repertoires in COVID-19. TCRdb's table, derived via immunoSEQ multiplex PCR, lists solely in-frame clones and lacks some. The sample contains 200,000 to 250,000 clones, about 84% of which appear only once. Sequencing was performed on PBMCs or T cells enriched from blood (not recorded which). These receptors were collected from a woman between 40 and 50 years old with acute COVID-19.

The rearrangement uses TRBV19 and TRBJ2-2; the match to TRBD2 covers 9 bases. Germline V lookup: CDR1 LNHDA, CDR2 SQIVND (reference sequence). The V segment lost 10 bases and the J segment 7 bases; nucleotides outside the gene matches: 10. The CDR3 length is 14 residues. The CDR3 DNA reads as TGTGCCACCGGCTTAGCGGGAGTTGGCGGGGAGCTGTTTTTT. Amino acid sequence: CATGLAGVGGELFF.

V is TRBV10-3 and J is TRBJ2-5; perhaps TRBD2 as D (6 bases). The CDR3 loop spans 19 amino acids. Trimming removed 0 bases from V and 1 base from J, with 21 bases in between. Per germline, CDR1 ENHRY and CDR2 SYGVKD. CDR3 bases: TGTGCCATCAGTGAGTCGACTCGGGGGACTGGGACGGTCCAAGAGACCCAGTACTTC. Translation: CAISESTRGTGTVQETQYF.

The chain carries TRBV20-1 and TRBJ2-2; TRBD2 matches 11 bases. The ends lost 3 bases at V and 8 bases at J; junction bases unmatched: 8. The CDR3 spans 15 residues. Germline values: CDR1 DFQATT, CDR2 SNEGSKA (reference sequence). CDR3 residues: CSASIVAGGPGELFF. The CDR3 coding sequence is TGCAGTGCTAGTATAGTAGCGGGAGGGCCTGGGGAGCTGTTTTTT.

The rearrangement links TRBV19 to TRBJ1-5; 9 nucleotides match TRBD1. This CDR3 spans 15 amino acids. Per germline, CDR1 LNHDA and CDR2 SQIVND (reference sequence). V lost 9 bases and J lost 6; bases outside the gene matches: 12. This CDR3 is CASKIRDRETQPQHF. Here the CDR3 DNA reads TGTGCCAGCAAAATCCGGGACAGGGAAACTCAGCCCCAGCATTTT.

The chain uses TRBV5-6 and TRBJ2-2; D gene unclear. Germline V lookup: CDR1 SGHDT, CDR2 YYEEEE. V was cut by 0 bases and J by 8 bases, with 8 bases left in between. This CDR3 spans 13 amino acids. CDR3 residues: CASSLVLSGELFF. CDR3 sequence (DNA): TGTGCCAGCAGCTTGGTACTTTCAGGGGAGCTGTTTTTT.

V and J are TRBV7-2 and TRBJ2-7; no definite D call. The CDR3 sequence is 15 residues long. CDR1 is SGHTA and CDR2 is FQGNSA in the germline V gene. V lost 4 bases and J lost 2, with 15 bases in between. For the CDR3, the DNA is TGTGCCAGCAGCTCCCTAGAGCGAAAAACCTACGAGCAGTACTTC. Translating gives CASSSLERKTYEQYF. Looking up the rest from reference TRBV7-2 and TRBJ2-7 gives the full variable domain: GAGVSQSPSNKVTEKGKDVELRCDPISGHTALYWYRQSLGQGLEFLIYFQGNSAPDKSGLPSDRFSAERTGGSVSTLTIQRTQQEDSAVYLCASSSLERKTYEQYFGPGTRLTVT.

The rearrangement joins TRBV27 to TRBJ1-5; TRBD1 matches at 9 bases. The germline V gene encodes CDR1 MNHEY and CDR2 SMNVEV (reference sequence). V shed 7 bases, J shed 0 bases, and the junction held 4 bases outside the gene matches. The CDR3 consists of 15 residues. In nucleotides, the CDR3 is TGTGCCAGCACCTGGGACAGGGATAGCAATCAGCCCCAGCATTTT. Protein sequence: CASTWDRDSNQPQHF.

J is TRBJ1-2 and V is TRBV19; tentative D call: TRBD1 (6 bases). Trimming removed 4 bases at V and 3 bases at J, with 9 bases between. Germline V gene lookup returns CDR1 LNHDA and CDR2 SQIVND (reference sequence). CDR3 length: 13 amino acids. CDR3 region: CASSNRVDYGYTF. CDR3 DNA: TGTGCCAGTAGTAACAGGGTTGACTATGGCTACACCTTC.

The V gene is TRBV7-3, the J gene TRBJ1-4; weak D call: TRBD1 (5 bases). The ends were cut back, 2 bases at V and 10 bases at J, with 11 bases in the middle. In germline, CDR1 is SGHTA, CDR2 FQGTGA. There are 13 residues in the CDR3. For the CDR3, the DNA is TGTGCCAGCAGCTTAGGTGCCGGGGGAAAACTGTTTTTT. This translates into CASSLGAGGKLFF.

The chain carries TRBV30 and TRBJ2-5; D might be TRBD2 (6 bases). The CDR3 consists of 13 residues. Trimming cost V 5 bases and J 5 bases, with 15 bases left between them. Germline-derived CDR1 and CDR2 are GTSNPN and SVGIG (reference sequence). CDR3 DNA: TGTGCCTGGGGATCTTCAGGGAGGGAGACCCAGTACTTC. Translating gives CAWGSSGRETQYF.

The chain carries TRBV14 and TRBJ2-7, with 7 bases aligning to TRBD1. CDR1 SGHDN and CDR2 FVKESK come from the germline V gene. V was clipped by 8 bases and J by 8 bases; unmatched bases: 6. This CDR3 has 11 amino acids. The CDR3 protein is CASAQQGKQYF. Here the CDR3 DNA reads TGTGCCAGCGCCCAACAGGGGAAGCAGTACTTC.

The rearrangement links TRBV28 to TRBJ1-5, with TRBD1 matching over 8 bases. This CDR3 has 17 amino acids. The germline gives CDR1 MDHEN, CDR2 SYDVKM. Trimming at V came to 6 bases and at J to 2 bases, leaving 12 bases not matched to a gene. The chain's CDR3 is CASSSKDRVVGNQPQHF. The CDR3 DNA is TGTGCCAGCAGCTCAAAGGACAGGGTCGTTGGCAATCAGCCCCAGCATTTT.

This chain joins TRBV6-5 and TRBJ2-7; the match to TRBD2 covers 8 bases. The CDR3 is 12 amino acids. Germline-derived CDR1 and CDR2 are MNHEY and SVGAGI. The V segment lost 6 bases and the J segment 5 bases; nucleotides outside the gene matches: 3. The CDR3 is CASSGLAHEQYF. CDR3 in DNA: TGTGCCAGCAGCGGACTAGCCCACGAGCAGTACTTC.

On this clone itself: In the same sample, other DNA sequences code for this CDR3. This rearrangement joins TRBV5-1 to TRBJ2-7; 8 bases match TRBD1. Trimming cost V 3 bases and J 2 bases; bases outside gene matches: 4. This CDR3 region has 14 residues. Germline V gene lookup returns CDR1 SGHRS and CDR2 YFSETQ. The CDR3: CASSYGQGTYEQYF. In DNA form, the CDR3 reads TGCGCCAGCAGCTATGGACAGGGCACCTACGAGCAGTACTTC.

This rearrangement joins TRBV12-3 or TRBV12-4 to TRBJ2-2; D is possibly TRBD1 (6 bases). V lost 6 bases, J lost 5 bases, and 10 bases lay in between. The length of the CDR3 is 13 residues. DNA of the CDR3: TGTGCCAGCAGACAGGGTTGGACCGGGGAGCTGTTTTTT. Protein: CASRQGWTGELFF.

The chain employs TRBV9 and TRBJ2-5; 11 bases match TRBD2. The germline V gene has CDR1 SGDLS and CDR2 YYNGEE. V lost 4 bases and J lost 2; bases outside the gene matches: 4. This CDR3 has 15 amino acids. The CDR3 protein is CASSRLAGGQETQYF. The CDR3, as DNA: TGTGCCAGCAGCAGGCTAGCGGGGGGACAAGAGACCCAGTACTTC.

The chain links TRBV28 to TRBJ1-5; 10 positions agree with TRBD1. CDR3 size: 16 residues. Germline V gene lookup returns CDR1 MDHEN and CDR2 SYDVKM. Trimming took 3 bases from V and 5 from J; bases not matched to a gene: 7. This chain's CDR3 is CASSFFRDRGYQPQHF. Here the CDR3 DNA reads TGTGCCAGCAGTTTTTTCCGGGACAGGGGTTATCAGCCCCAGCATTTT. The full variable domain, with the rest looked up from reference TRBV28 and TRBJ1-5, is DVKVTQSSRYLVKRTGEKVFLECVQDMDHENMFWYRQDPGLGLRLIYFSYDVKMKEKGDIPEGYSVSREKKERFSLILESASTNQTSMYLCASSFFRDRGYQPQHFGDGTRLSIL.

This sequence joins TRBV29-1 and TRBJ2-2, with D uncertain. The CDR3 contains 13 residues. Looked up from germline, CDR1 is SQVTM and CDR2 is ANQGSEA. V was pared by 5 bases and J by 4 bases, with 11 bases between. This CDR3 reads CSVRQAGTGELFF. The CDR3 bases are TGCAGCGTTCGGCAGGCCGGCACCGGGGAGCTGTTTTTT.

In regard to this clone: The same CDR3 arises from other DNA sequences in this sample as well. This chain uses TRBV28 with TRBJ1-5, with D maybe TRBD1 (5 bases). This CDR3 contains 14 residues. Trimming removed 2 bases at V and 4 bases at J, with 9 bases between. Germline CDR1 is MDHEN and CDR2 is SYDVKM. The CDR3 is CASSLAGSNQPQHF. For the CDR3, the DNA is TGTGCCAGCAGTTTAGCAGGGTCTAATCAGCCCCAGCATTTT.

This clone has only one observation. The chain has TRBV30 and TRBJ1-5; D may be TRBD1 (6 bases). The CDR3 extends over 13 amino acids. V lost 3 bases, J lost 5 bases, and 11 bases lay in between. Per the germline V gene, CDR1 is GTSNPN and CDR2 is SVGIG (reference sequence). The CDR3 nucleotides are TGTGCCTGGAGCGCAGGGGTTTATCAGCCCCAGCATTTT. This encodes CAWSAGVYQPQHF.

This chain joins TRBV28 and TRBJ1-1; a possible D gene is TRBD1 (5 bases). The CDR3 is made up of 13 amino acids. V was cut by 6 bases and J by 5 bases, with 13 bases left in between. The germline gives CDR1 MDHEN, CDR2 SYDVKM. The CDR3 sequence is CASSFNRPTEAFF. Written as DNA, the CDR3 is TGTGCCAGCAGCTTCAACAGGCCTACTGAAGCTTTCTTT.

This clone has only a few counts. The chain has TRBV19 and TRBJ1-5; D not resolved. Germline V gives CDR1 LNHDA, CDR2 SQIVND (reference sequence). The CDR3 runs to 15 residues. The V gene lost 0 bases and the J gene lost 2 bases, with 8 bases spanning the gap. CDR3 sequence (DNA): TGTGCCAGTAGTATAGAGGTTTTAGGCAATCAGCCCCAGCATTTT. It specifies CASSIEVLGNQPQHF.

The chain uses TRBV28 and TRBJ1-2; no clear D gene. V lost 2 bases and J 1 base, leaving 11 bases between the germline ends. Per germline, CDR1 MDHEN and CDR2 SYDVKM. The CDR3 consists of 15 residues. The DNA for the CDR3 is TGTGCCAGCAGTTTAGGGCAGAGCCGTAACTATGGCTACACCTTC. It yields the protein CASSLGQSRNYGYTF.

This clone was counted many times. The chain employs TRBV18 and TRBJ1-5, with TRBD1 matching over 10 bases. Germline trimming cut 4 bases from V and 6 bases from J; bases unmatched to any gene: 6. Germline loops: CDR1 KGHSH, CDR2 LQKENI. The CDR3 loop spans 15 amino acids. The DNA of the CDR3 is TGTGCCAGCTCACGGACTGGACAGGGGGGTCAGCCCCAGCATTTT. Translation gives CASSRTGQGGQPQHF.